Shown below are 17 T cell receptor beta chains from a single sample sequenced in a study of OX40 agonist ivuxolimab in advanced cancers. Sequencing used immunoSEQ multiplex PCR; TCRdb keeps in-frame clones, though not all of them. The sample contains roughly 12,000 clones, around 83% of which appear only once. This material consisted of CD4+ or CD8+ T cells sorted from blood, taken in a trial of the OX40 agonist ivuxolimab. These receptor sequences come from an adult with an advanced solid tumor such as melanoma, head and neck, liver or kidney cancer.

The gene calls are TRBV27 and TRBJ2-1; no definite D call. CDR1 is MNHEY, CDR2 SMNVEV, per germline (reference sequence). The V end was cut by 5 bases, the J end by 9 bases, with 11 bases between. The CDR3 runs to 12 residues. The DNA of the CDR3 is TGTGCCAGCAGTGGGATTTTCGGTGAGCAGTTCTTC. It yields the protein CASSGIFGEQFF.

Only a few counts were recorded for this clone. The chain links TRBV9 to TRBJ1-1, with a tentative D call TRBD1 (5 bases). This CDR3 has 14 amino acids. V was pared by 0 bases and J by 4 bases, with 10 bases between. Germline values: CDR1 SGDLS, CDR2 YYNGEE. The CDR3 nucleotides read TGTGCCAGCAGCGTAGGAGGGGATCTCACTGAAGCTTTCTTT. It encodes CASSVGGDLTEAFF.

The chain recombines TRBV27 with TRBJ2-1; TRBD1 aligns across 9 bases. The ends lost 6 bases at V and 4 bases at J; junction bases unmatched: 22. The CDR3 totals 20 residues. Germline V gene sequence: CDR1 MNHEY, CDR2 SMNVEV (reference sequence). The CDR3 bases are TGTGCCAGCAGCCGAACGATAGGGACAGGGAAAACAGTAGGGTACAATGAGCAGTTCTTC. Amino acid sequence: CASSRTIGTGKTVGYNEQFF.

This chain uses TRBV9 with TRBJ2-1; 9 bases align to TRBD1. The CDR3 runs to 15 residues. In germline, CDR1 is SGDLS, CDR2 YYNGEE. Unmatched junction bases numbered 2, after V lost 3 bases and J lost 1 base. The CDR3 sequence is CASSGQGGSYNEQFF. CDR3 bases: TGTGCCAGCAGCGGACAGGGGGGATCCTACAATGAGCAGTTCTTC.

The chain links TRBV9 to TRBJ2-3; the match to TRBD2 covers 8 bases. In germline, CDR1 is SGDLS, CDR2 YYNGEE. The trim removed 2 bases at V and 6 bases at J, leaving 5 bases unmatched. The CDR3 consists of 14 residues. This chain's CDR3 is CASSVHGGGDTQYF. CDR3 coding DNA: TGTGCCAGCAGCGTTCACGGGGGGGGCGATACGCAGTATTTT.

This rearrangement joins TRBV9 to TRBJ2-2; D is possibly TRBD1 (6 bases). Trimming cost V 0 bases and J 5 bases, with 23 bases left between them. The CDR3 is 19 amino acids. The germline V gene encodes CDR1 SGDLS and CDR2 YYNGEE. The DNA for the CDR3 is TGTGCCAGCAGCGTAGGTCAAGGACAGATAAGGGGTTCGACCGGGGAGCTGTTTTTT. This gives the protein CASSVGQGQIRGSTGELFF.

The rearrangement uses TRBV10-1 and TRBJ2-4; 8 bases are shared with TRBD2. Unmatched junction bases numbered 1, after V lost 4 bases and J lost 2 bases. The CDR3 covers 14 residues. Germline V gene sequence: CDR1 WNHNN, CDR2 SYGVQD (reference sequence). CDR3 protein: CASSGLATKNIQYF. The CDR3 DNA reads TGCGCCAGCAGTGGACTAGCGACCAAAAACATTCAGTACTTC.

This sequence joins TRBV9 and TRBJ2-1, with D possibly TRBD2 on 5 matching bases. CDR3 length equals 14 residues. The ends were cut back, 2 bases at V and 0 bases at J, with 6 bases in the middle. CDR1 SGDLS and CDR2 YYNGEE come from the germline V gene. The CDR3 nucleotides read TGTGCCAGCAGCGTTGGGAGCTCCTACAATGAGCAGTTCTTC. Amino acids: CASSVGSSYNEQFF.

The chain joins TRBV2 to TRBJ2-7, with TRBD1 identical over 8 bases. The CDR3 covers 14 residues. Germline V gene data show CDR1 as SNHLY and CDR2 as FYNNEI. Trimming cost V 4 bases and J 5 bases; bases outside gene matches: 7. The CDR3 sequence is CASSVGRGLDEQYF. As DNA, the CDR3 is TGTGCCAGCAGTGTTGGCAGGGGGCTCGACGAGCAGTACTTC.

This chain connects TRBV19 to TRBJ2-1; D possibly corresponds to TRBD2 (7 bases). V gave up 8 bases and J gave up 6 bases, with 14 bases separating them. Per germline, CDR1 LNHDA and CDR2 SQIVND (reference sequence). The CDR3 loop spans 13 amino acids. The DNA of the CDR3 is TGTGCCAGTCGGCGGGGAGGGGGCAATGAGCAGTTCTTC. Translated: CASRRGGGNEQFF.

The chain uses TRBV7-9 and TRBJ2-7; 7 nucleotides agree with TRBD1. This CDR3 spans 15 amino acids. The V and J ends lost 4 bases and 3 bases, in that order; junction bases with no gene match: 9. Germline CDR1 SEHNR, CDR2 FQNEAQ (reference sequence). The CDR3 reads CASSSSAGTVYEQYF. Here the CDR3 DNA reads TGTGCCAGCAGCTCGTCGGCTGGGACAGTCTACGAGCAGTACTTC.

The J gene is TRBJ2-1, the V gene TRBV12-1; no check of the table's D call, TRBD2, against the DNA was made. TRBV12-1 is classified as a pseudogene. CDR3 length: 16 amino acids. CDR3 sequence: CASSPWTSGSLYEQFF. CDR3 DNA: TGTGCCAGCAGCCCGTGGACTAGCGGGAGTTTGTATGAGCAGTTCTTC.

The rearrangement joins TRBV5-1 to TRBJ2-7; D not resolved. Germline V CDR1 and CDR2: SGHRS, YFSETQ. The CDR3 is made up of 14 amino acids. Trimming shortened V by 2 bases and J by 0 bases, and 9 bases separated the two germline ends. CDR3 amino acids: CASSLVYSSYEQYF. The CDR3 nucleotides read TGCGCCAGCAGCTTAGTTTATAGCTCCTACGAGCAGTACTTC. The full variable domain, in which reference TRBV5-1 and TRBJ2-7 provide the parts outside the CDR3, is KAGVTQTPRYLIKTRGQQVTLSCSPISGHRSVSWYQQTPGQGLQFLFEYFSETQRNKGNFPGRFSGRQFSNSRSEMNVSTLELGDSALYLCASSLVYSSYEQYFGPGTRLTVT.

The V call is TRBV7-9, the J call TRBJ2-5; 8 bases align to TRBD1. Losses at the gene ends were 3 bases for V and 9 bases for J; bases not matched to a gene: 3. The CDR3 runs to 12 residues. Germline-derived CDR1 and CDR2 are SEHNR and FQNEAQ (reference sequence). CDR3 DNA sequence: TGTGCCAGCAGCTTCGGGACAGGTCCCCAGTACTTC. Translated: CASSFGTGPQYF.

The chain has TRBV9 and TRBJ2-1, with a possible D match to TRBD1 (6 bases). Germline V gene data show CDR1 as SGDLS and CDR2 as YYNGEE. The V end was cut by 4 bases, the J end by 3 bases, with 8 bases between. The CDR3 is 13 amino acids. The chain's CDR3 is CASSRDNYNEQFF. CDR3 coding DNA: TGTGCCAGCAGCCGGGACAACTACAATGAGCAGTTCTTC.

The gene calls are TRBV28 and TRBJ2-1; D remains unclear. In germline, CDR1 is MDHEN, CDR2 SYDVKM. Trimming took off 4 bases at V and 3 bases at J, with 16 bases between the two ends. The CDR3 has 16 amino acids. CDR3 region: CASSSNTELFYNEQFF. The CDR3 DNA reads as TGTGCCAGCAGTTCCAACACGGAATTGTTCTACAATGAGCAGTTCTTC.

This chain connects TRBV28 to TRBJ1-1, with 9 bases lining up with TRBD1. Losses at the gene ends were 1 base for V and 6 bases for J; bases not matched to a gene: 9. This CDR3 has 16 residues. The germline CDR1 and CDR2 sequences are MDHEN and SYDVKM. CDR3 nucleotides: TGTGCCAGCAGTTTATCGGGGGACAGGGTGCAGGCTGAAGCTTTCTTT. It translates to CASSLSGDRVQAEAFF.